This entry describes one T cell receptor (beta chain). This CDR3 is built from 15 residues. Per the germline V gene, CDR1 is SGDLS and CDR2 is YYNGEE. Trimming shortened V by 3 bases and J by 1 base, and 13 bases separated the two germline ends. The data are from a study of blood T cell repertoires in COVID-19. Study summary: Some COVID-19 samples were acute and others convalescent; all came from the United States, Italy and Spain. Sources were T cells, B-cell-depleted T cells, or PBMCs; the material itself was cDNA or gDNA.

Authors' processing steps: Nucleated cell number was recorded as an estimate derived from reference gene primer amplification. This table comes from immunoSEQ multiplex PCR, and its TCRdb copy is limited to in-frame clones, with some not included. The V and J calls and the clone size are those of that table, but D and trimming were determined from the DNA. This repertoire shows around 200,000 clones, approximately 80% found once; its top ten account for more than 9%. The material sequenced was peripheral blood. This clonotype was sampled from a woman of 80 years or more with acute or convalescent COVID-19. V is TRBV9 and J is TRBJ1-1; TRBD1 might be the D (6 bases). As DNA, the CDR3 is TGTGCCAGCAGCGAACAGCCGGGACAGAACACTGAAGCTTTCTTT. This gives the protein CASSEQPGQNTEAFF.